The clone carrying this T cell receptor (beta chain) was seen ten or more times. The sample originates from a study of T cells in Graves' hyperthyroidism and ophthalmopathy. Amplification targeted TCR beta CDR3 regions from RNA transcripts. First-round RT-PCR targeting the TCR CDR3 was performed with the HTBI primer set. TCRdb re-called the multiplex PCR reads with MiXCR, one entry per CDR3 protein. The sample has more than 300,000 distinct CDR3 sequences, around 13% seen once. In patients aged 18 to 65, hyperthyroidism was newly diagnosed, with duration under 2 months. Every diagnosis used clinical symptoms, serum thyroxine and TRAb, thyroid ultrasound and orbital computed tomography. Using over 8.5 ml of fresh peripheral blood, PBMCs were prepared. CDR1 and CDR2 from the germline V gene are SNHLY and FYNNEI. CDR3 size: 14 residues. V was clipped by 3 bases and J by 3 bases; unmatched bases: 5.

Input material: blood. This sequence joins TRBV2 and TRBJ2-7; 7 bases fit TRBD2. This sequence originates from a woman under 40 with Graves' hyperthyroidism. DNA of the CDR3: TGTGCCAGCAGTGACGGACGGGGGGACTACGAGCAGTACTTC. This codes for CASSDGRGDYEQYF.